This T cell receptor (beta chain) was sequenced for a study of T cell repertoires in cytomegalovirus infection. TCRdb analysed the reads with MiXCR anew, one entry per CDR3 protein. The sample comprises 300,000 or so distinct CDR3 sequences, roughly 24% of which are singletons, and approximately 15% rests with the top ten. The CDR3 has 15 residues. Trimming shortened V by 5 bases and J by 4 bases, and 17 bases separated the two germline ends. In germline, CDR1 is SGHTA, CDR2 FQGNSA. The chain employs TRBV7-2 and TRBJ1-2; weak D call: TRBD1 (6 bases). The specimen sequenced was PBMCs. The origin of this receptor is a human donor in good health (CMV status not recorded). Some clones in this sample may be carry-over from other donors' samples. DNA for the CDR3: TGTGCCAGCAGCCTCCAGTTGGGGGGCGCCTATGGCTACACCTTC. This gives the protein CASSLQLGGAYGYTF.